The source of this TCR beta chain is a study of T cell repertoires in cytomegalovirus infection. Across the study: It can be stated that public TCR beta signatures indicated CMV infection as well as a matching HLA type. Broader study findings: Dominant in the ex vivo response were TCR beta clonotypes restricted by HLA-C and specific for CMV. Cumulative frequency (of public TCR beta family members) identified carriers of CMV plus the relevant HLA.

From the reads, TCRdb called clonotypes with MiXCR, one entry per CDR3 protein. The table lists about 310,000 distinct CDR3 sequences, more than 20% of them singletons. This CDR3 has 15 residues. The germline gives CDR1 MNHEY, CDR2 SVGEGT. The V end lost 5 bases, the J end lost 9 bases, and 20 bases lay between the germline ends. About this clonotype itself: Its antigen remains unknown.

The starting material was cultured PBMCs, obtained from culture after CMV antigen stimulation. The gene calls are TRBV6-2 or TRBV6-3 and TRBJ2-1, with a tentative D call TRBD2 (6 bases). This clonotype was sampled from a human donor in good health (CMV status not recorded). Some clones in this sample may be carry-over from other donors' samples. CDR3 residues: CASSLERASTAEQFF. The CDR3 DNA follows: TGTGCCAGCAGTCTGGAGCGGGCCTCCACGGCTGAGCAGTTCTTC.